Sequencing of this T cell receptor beta chain was carried out in a study of blood T cell repertoires in COVID-19. Study in general: The United States, Italy and Spain provided the acute and convalescent COVID-19 samples.

Germline lookup yields CDR1 SGHTA and CDR2 FQGNSA. The ends lost 1 base at V and 7 bases at J; junction bases unmatched: 0. The CDR3 is 13 residues long. Study processing details: Using reference gene primer amplification, nucleated cell counts were estimated. The protocol was immunoSEQ multiplex PCR, while the TCRdb copy is restricted to in-frame clones and leaves out a portion. The V and J calls and clone size are taken from that table; D and trimming were inferred from the DNA. The sample contains tens of thousands of clones, around 74% of which appear only once. The specimen sequenced was peripheral blood. The source is a woman of 80 years or more with acute or convalescent COVID-19. The genes are TRBV7-2 and TRBJ1-4, with 7 bases fitting TRBD1. The CDR3 nucleotides are TGTGCCAGCAGCTTAGGGACAGGTGAAAAACTGTTTTTT. It codes for CASSLGTGEKLFF. Full variable domain (outside the CDR3, taken from reference TRBV7-2 and TRBJ1-4): GAGVSQSPSNKVTEKGKDVELRCDPISGHTALYWYRQSLGQGLEFLIYFQGNSAPDKSGLPSDRFSAERTGGSVSTLTIQRTQQEDSAVYLCASSLGTGEKLFFGSGTQLSVL.